The 2 T cell receptor beta chains listed next were all sequenced from one sample in a study of blood T cells in healthy people across ages. For the second PCR, which ran for about 6 to 11 cycles, a sample-barcoded 5' primer and a J-beta primer mix were used. Each CDR3 protein gets one entry after TCRdb re-called the 5' RACE reads with MiXCR. This repertoire shows 1.5 million to 2 million distinct CDR3 sequences, around 40% found once; its top ten account for around 23%. Sequenced input: blood. These receptors were obtained from a human donor in good health.

This clonotype was detected only a few times. The chain recombines TRBV7-8 with TRBJ1-4, with TRBD1 as a possible D gene (5 bases). Germline CDR1 reads SGHVS; CDR2 reads FQNEAQ. The CDR3 contains 15 residues. Trimming removed 0 bases from V and 5 bases from J, with 10 bases in between. CDR3 protein: CASSLARGRNEKLFF. The CDR3 DNA reads TGTGCCAGCAGCTTAGCTCGGGGGAGGAATGAAAAACTGTTTTTT. The entire variable domain, with the rest obtained from reference TRBV7-8 and TRBJ1-4, is as follows: GAGVSQSPRYKVAKRGQDVALRCDPISGHVSLFWYQQALGQGPEFLTYFQNEAQLDKSGLPSDRFFAERPEGSVSTLKIQRTQQEDSAVYLCASSLARGRNEKLFFGSGTQLSVL.

CDR3: CSVGSRSGGYVQYF. CDR3 in DNA: TGCAGCGTTGGAAGCCGTTCCGGGGGGTACGTGCAGTACTTC. The chain combines TRBV29-1 with TRBJ2-5, with TRBD2 matching 7 bases. The germline V gene encodes CDR1 SQVTM and CDR2 ANQGSEA. With 4 bases clipped from V and 11 bases from J, the junction kept 16 bases outside the gene matches. This CDR3 has 14 residues.